These 28 T cell receptor beta chains were sequenced from one sample in a study of T cells after yellow fever vaccination (dated by TCRdb to the late 2010s). Receptors were amplified or captured by 5' RACE. Sequenced on an Illumina HiSeq 2500. The public reads were reanalyzed by TCRdb: fastp trimming at Q25, MiXCR alignment, in-frame beta chains only. Identical CDR3 protein sequences are pooled into one entry, listed with their most common genes and DNA. This sample is represented by over 300,000 distinct CDR3 sequences; roughly 7% of them were singletons. In total, the top ten clones hold 15% to 20% of the sample. Taken with the paper, the label for treatment or condition translates to: live attenuated yellow fever vaccine strain. The sequencing here drew on PBMCs, taken about 41 days after the first yellow fever vaccination. Receptors were obtained from a man between 18 and 29 years old who received the YFV17D yellow fever vaccine.

This clonotype was seen a handful of times. The chain has TRBV30 and TRBJ2-1, with a tentative D call TRBD2 (5 bases). CDR3 length: 14 residues. Trimming took off 4 bases at V and 7 bases at J, with 17 bases between the two ends. Germline V gene data show CDR1 as GTSNPN and CDR2 as SVGIG (reference sequence). The CDR3, as DNA: TGTGCCTGGATGGCAGGAGGTTGGTCGAATGAGCAGTTCTTC. This encodes CAWMAGGWSNEQFF.

This chain links TRBV10-3 with TRBJ2-7; 13 positions match TRBD2. CDR3 length: 15 residues. Germline CDR1 and CDR2: ENHRY and SYGVKD. V lost 2 bases and J lost 3; bases outside the gene matches: 1. CDR3 bases: TGTGCCATCAGTGAGGGACTAGCGGGGGTCTACGAGCAGTACTTC. It is translated as CAISEGLAGVYEQYF.

In its sample, this clonotype was seen many times. V usage is TRBV10-3 and J usage is TRBJ2-4; the match to TRBD1 covers 7 bases. Looked up from germline, CDR1 is ENHRY and CDR2 is SYGVKD. The CDR3 is 15 amino acids. The trim removed 10 bases at V and 6 bases at J, leaving 15 bases unmatched. CDR3 sequence (DNA): TGTGCCAAAAAGCAGTTGTCGGCAGGGGGAAACATTCAGTACTTC. Residues: CAKKQLSAGGNIQYF.

The J gene is TRBJ1-1, the V gene TRBV3-1; D is unclear. V lost 7 bases and J 6 bases, leaving 18 bases between the germline ends. The germline gives CDR1 LGHDT, CDR2 YNNKEL (reference sequence). The CDR3 consists of 14 residues. In nucleotides, the CDR3 is TGTGCCAGCAAACCACAGCCGGGTTACGCTGAAGCTTTCTTT. It encodes CASKPQPGYAEAFF.

The chain uses TRBV7-2 and TRBJ2-1; 8 bases line up with TRBD1. The ends lost 5 bases at V and 9 bases at J; junction bases unmatched: 15. This CDR3 comprises 16 residues. CDR1 SGHTA and CDR2 FQGNSA come from the germline V gene. This CDR3 reads CASSRDGPGGLGEQFF. CDR3 coding DNA: TGTGCCAGCAGCCGTGACGGGCCAGGGGGCTTGGGTGAGCAGTTCTTC.

This clonotype was seen ten or more times. The J gene is TRBJ1-3, the V gene TRBV12-3 or TRBV12-4; D is unresolved. The CDR3 spans 13 residues. Trimming removed 11 bases from V and 2 bases from J, with 13 bases in between. CDR3 in DNA: TGTGCCGCCGCGGGCAGGCCTGGAAACACCATATATTTT. Translating gives CAAAGRPGNTIYF.

This clonotype was recorded a few times. This chain links TRBV11-3 with TRBJ1-1; D is possibly TRBD1 (5 bases). The ends were cut back, 1 base at V and 1 base at J, with 10 bases in the middle. The CDR3 totals 15 residues. CDR1 and CDR2 (germline): SGHNT, YENEEA. The CDR3 protein is CASSLGGGGNTEAFF. CDR3 DNA: TGTGCCAGCAGCTTAGGAGGCGGGGGGAACACTGAAGCTTTCTTT.

The V gene is TRBV5-1, the J gene TRBJ2-2, with unresolved D. Germline V gene sequence: CDR1 SGHRS, CDR2 YFSETQ. This CDR3 spans 15 amino acids. Trimming removed 2 bases at V and 1 base at J, with 9 bases between. The CDR3 region has the DNA TGCGCCAGCAGCTTTACCCCCGAGAACACCGGGGAGCTGTTTTTT. Translating it yields CASSFTPENTGELFF.

The V and J genes are TRBV12-3 or TRBV12-4 and TRBJ2-5, with unresolved D. Trimming shortened V by 3 bases and J by 5 bases, and 7 bases separated the two germline ends. The CDR3 runs 12 residues. CDR3 in DNA: TGTGCCAGCAGTTTCCTAATGGAGACCCAGTACTTC. Protein sequence: CASSFLMETQYF.

This clonotype was observed at least ten times. The chain recombines TRBV10-3 with TRBJ2-6; D uncertain. The CDR3 covers 13 residues. V was pared by 8 bases and J by 3 bases, with 8 bases between. Germline CDR1 ENHRY, CDR2 SYGVKD. The CDR3 DNA is TGTGCCATCGAGCAGGTTGGGGCCAACGTCCTGACTTTC. Protein product: CAIEQVGANVLTF.

This clonotype was counted many times. This rearrangement joins TRBV20-1 to TRBJ2-3; D gene uncertain. CDR3 length: 11 amino acids. V was shortened by 3 bases and J by 4 bases, with 5 bases between the two germline ends. Germline CDR1 reads DFQATT; CDR2 reads SNEGSKA (reference sequence). CDR3 region: CSASDADTQYF. The DNA of the CDR3 is TGCAGTGCTAGTGACGCAGATACGCAGTATTTT.

With respect to this clonotype: The junction departs from germline at one end; a sequencing error may be responsible. The rearrangement uses TRBV4-2 and TRBJ2-1, with D unresolved. This CDR3 has 14 residues. Per germline, CDR1 LGHNA and CDR2 YNFKEQ. CDR3 sequence (DNA): TGTGCCATCAGCCCCGAGCTCCTGCACAATGAGCAGTTCTTC. Its translation is CAISPELLHNEQFF.

DNA of the CDR3: TGTGCCAGCAGCCCCCGCAGCCCTGAAGCTTTCTTT. Protein sequence: CASSPRSPEAFF. This chain joins TRBV7-2 and TRBJ1-1, with D unresolved. Germline CDR1 and CDR2: SGHTA and FQGNSA. Trimming took off 5 bases at V and 6 bases at J, with 10 bases between the two ends. This CDR3 is built from 12 residues.

The sample holds a few counts of this clonotype. The chain carries TRBV7-2 and TRBJ1-6, with D possibly matching TRBD1 (5 bases). The CDR3 length is 14 residues. Trimming shortened V by 5 bases and J by 7 bases, and 12 bases separated the two germline ends. Germline assignment: CDR1 SGHTA and CDR2 FQGNSA. The CDR3 is CASSLDRSNSPLHF. The CDR3 region has the DNA TGTGCCAGCAGCCTAGACAGAAGCAATTCACCCCTCCACTTT.

The V gene is TRBV7-9, the J gene TRBJ2-7; D remains unclear. The V gene lost 5 bases and the J gene lost 5 bases, with 13 bases spanning the gap. The germline CDR1 and CDR2 sequences are SEHNR and FQNEAQ (reference sequence). This CDR3 comprises 13 residues. The CDR3 here is CASSPGWADEQYF. CDR3 in DNA: TGTGCCAGCAGCCCCGGGTGGGCTGACGAGCAGTACTTC.

This clonotype showed up many times. This chain links TRBV3-1 with TRBJ1-6; D is ambiguous. Trimming pared 5 bases from V and 8 bases from J, leaving 10 bases between. This CDR3 has 13 residues. Per germline, CDR1 LGHDT and CDR2 YNNKEL (reference sequence). CDR3 nucleotides: TGTGCCAGCAGCTCTCAACGGTATTCACCCCTCCACTTT. This gives the protein CASSSQRYSPLHF.

This clonotype was observed many times. The V call is TRBV5-6, the J call TRBJ2-5, with a possible D match to TRBD1 (6 bases). The germline gives CDR1 SGHDT, CDR2 YYEEEE. Trimming took 2 bases from V and 3 from J, leaving 14 bases between them. CDR3 length equals 15 residues. The CDR3 coding sequence is TGTGCCAGCAGCTTACTTGGGGGCAGCAAAGAGACCCAGTACTTC. It codes for CASSLLGGSKETQYF.

This clonotype was observed a few times. This chain connects TRBV2 to TRBJ2-1; the match to TRBD2 covers 7 bases. This CDR3 has 15 residues. Per the germline V gene, CDR1 is SNHLY and CDR2 is FYNNEI. V was pared by 6 bases and J by 1 base, with 6 bases of the junction left unmatched. Written as DNA, the CDR3 is TGTGCCAGCAGACTGGAAGCGGGGTCCTACAATGAGCAGTTCTTC. Residues: CASRLEAGSYNEQFF.

The rearrangement uses TRBV10-3 and TRBJ2-2; D unclear. Germline values: CDR1 ENHRY, CDR2 SYGVKD. The CDR3 length is 16 residues. Trimming stripped 6 bases from V and 0 bases from J, with 14 bases between. CDR3 amino acids: CAISDDCETNTGELFF. The CDR3 region has the DNA TGTGCCATCAGCGATGACTGCGAAACGAACACCGGGGAGCTGTTTTTT.

The chain couples TRBV12-3 or TRBV12-4 to TRBJ2-7; perhaps TRBD2 as D (7 bases). The ends were cut back, 6 bases at V and 0 bases at J, with 15 bases in the middle. The CDR3 has 15 amino acids. CDR3 amino acids: CASRARGRSSYEQYV. The CDR3 bases are TGTGCCAGCAGGGCGCGGGGGCGTAGCTCCTACGAGCAGTACGTC.

The chain carries TRBV15 and TRBJ2-3; possible D gene TRBD2, 6 bases. The CDR3 sequence is 17 residues long. Between the trimmed V and J ends, which lost 0 bases and 4 bases, there was a span of 17 bases. In germline, CDR1 is LNHNV, CDR2 YYDKDF (reference sequence). The CDR3 DNA reads as TGTGCCACCAGCAGAGAATTCGGAGGGCATAGTGCAGATACGCAGTATTTT. It specifies CATSREFGGHSADTQYF. The variable domain in full, completed from reference TRBV15 and TRBJ2-3, reads DAMVIQNPRYQVTQFGKPVTLSCSQTLNHNVMYWYQQKSSQAPKLLFHYYDKDFNNEADTPDNFQSRRPNTSFCFLDIRSPGLGDTAMYLCATSREFGGHSADTQYFGPGTRLTVL.

This clonotype has at least ten counts. The chain combines TRBV9 with TRBJ2-5, with D possibly being TRBD1 (6 bases). Trimming took 2 bases from V and 3 from J, leaving 17 bases between them. From germline, CDR1 is SGDLS and CDR2 YYNGEE. The CDR3 is 16 amino acids. In DNA form, the CDR3 reads TGTGCCAGCAGCGTCGAAGGCAGGGGTTGGGAAGAGACCCAGTACTTC. Translating it yields CASSVEGRGWEETQYF.

This clonotype was recorded many times. This chain links TRBV12-3 or TRBV12-4 with TRBJ2-1; D not resolved. Trimming stripped 3 bases from V and 1 base from J, with 10 bases between. There are 15 residues in the CDR3. The CDR3 DNA reads TGTGCCAGCAGTTTTAGGAGTGGGTCCTACAATGAGCAGTTCTTC. Its translation is CASSFRSGSYNEQFF.

This clonotype was recorded a few times. The chain couples TRBV3-1 to TRBJ1-2; D not certain. The CDR3 is 16 residues long. V dropped 0 bases and J dropped 5 bases, with 16 bases sitting between them. CDR1 and CDR2 (germline): LGHDT, YNNKEL (reference sequence). CDR3 DNA sequence: TGTGCCAGCAGCCAAGATCGGTACAGTAGATGGTATGGCTACACCTTC. Amino acid sequence: CASSQDRYSRWYGYTF.

The J gene is TRBJ2-1, the V gene TRBV7-9; D may be TRBD1 (6 bases). The CDR3 has 15 residues. The ends were cut back, 5 bases at V and 4 bases at J, with 15 bases in the middle. Germline CDR1 SEHNR, CDR2 FQNEAQ (reference sequence). The CDR3 region has the DNA TGTGCCAGCAGCGTAGTCCAGGGGAGATACAATGAGCAGTTCTTC. It yields the protein CASSVVQGRYNEQFF.

The genes are TRBV20-1 and TRBJ2-2, with 11 bases that match TRBD1. Per germline, CDR1 DFQATT and CDR2 SNEGSKA (reference sequence). V dropped 6 bases and J dropped 0; count of bases not matched to a gene: 6. This CDR3 region has 16 residues. As DNA, the CDR3 is TGCAGTGCCGCTTCGGGACAGGGGGCGAACACCGGGGAGCTGTTTTTT. This gives the protein CSAASGQGANTGELFF.

CDR3 DNA sequence: TGTGCCATCAGATCCGGGACAGGGGACCAAGAGACCCAGTACTTC. This sequence encodes CAIRSGTGDQETQYF. The chain is built from TRBV10-3 and TRBJ2-5; TRBD1 matches at 10 bases. Germline V gene sequence: CDR1 ENHRY, CDR2 SYGVKD. This CDR3 region has 15 residues. V lost 6 bases to trimming and J lost 0 bases; unmatched junction nucleotides: 4.

This chain uses TRBV28 with TRBJ2-2; D is unclear. Trimming removed 2 bases from V and 7 bases from J, with 11 bases in between. The CDR3 has 14 amino acids. Germline V gene data show CDR1 as MDHEN and CDR2 as SYDVKM. The DNA for the CDR3 is TGTGCCAGCAGTTTACCCAGGACCCACGGGGAGCTGTTTTTT. Translating gives CASSLPRTHGELFF. Full variable domain (remainder filled in from reference TRBV28 and TRBJ2-2): DVKVTQSSRYLVKRTGEKVFLECVQDMDHENMFWYRQDPGLGLRLIYFSYDVKMKEKGDIPEGYSVSREKKERFSLILESASTNQTSMYLCASSLPRTHGELFFGEGSRLTVL.